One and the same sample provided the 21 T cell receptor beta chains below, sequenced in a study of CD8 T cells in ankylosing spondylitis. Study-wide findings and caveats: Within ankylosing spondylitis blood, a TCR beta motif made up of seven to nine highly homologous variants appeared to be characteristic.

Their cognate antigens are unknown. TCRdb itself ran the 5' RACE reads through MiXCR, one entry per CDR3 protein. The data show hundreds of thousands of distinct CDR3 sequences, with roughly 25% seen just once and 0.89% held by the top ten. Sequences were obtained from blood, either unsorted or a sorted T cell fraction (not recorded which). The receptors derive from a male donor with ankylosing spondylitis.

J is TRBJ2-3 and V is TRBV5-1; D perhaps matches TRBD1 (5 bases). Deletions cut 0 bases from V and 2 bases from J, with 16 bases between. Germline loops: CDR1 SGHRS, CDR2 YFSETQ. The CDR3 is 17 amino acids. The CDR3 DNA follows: TGCGCCAGCAGCTTGGAGGACATCCGTTTTAACACAGATACGCAGTATTTT. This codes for CASSLEDIRFNTDTQYF.

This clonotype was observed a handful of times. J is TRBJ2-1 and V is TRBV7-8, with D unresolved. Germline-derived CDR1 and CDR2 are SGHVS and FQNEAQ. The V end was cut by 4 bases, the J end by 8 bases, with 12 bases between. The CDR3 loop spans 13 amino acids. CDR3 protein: CASSSLISHEQFF. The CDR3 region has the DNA TGTGCCAGCAGCTCCCTCATAAGCCATGAGCAGTTCTTC.

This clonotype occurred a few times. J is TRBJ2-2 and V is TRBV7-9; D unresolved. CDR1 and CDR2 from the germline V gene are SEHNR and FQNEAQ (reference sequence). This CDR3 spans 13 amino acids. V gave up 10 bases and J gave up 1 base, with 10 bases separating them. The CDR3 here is CATRPKNTGELFF. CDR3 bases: TGTGCCACCCGGCCGAAGAACACCGGGGAGCTGTTTTTT.

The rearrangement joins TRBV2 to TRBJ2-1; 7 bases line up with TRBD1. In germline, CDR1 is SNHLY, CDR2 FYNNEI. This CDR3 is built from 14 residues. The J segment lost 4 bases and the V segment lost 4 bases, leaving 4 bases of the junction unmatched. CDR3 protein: CASSGQGVYNEQFF. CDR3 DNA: TGTGCCAGCAGTGGGCAGGGGGTTTACAATGAGCAGTTCTTC.

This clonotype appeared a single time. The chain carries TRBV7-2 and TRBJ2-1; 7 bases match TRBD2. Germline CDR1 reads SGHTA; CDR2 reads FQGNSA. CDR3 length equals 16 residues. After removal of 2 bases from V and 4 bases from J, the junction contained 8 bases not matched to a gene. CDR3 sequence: CASSLSALASYNEQFF. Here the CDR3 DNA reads TGTGCCAGCAGCTTATCCGCACTAGCGTCTTACAATGAGCAGTTCTTC.

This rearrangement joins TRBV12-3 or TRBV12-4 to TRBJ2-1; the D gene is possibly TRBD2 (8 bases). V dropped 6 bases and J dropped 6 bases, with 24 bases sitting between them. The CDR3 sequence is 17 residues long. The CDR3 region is CASSQTGTGLVANEQFF. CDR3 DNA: TGTGCCAGCAGCCAGACAGGGACGGGACTAGTAGCCAATGAGCAGTTCTTC.

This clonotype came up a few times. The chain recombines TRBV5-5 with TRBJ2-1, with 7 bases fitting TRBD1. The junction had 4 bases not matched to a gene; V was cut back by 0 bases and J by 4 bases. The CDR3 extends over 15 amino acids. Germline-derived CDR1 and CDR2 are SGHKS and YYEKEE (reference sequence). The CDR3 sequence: CASSLEGTDYNEQFF. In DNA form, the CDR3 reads TGTGCCAGCAGCTTGGAGGGGACAGATTACAATGAGCAGTTCTTC.

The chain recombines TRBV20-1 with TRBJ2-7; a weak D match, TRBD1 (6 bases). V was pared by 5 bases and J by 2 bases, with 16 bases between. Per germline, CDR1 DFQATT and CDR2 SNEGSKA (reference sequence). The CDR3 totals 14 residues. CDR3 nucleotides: TGCAGTGCTCGGTCCGGGACAACGACCTACGAGCAGTACTTC. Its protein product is CSARSGTTTYEQYF.

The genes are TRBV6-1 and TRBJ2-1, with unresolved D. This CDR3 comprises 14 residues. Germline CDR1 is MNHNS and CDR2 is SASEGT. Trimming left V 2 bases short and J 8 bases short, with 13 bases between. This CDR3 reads CASSENIRSHEQFF. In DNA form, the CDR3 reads TGTGCCAGCAGTGAAAATATTCGCTCCCATGAGCAGTTCTTC.

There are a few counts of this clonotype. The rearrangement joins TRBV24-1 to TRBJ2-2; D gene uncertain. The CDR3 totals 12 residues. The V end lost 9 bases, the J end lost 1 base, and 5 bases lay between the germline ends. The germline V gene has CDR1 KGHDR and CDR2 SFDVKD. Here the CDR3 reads CATELNTGELFF. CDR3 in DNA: TGTGCCACCGAACTGAACACCGGGGAGCTGTTTTTT.

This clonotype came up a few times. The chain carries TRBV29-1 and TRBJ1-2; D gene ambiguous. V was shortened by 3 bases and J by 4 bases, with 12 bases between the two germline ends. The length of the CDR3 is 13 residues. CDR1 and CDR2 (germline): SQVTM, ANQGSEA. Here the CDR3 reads CSVEEVSSYGYTF. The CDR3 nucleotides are TGCAGCGTTGAGGAAGTCTCCTCCTATGGCTACACCTTC.

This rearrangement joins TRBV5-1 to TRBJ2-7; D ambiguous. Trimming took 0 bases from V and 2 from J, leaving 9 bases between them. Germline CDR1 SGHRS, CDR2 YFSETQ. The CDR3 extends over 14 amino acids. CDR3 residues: CASSLDGRPYEQYF. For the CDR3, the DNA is TGCGCCAGCAGCTTGGACGGCAGGCCCTACGAGCAGTACTTC.

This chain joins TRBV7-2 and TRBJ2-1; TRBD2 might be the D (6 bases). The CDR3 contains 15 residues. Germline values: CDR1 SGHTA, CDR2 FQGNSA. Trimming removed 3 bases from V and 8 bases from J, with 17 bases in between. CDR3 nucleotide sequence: TGTGCCAGCAGCTTCACCCGAACTAGCCCGGATGAGCAGTTCTTC. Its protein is CASSFTRTSPDEQFF.

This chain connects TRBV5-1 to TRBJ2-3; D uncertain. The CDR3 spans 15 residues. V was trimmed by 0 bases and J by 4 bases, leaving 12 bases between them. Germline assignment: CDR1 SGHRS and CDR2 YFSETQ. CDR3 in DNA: TGCGCCAGCAGCTTGGCCAGCAGGCAATCAGATACGCAGTATTTT. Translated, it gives CASSLASRQSDTQYF.

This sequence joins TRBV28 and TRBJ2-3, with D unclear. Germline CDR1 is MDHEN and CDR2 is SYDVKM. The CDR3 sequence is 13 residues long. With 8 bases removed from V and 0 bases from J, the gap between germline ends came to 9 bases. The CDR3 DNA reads TGTGCCAGCGAAGGCGGCAGCACAGATACGCAGTATTTT. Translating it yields CASEGGSTDTQYF.

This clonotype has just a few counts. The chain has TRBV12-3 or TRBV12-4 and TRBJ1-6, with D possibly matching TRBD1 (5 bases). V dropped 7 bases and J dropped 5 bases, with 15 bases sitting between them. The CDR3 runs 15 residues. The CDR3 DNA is TGTGCCAGCACCAAAACACAGGCGAATAATTCACCCCTCCACTTT. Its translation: CASTKTQANNSPLHF.

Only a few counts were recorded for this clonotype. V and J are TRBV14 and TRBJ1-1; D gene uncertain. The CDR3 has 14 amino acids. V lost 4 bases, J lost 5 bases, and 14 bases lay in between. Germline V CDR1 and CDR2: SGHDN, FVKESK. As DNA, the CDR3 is TGTGCCAGCAGCCCCCTTGATCTGTGGACTGAAGCTTTCTTT. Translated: CASSPLDLWTEAFF.

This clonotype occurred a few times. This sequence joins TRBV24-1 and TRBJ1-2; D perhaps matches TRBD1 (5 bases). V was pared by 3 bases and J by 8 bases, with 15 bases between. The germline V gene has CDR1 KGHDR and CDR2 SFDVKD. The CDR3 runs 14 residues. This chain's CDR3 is CATSDEQGLRGYTF. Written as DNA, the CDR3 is TGTGCCACCAGTGATGAGCAGGGACTACGAGGCTACACCTTC.

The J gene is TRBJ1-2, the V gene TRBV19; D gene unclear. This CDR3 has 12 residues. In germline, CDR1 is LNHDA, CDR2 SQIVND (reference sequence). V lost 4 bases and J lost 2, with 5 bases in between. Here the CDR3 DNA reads TGTGCCAGTAGTACACGAAACTATGGCTACACCTTC. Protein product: CASSTRNYGYTF.

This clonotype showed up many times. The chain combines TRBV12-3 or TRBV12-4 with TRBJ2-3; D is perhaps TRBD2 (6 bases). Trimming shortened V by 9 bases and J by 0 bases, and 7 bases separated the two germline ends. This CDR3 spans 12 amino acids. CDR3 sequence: CASSGSTDTQYF. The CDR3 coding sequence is TGTGCCAGTAGCGGTAGCACAGATACGCAGTATTTT.

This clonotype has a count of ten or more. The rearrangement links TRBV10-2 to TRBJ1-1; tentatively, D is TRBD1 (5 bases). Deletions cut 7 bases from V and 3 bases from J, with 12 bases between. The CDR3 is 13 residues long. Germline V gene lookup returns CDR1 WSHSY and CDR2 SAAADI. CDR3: CASKFQGDTEAFF. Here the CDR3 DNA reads TGCGCCAGCAAGTTCCAGGGCGACACTGAAGCTTTCTTT.